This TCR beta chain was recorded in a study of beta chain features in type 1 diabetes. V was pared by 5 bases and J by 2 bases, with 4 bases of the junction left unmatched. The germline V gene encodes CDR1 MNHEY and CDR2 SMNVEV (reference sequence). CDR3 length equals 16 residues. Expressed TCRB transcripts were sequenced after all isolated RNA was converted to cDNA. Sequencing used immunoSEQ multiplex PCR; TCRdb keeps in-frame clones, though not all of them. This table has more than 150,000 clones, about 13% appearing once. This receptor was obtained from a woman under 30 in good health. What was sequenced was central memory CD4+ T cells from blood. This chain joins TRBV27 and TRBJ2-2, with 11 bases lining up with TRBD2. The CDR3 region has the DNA TGTGCCAGCAGTCTGGGACTAGCGGTAAACACCGGGGAGCTGTTTTTT. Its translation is CASSLGLAVNTGELFF.